What follows are 23 T cell receptor beta chains derived from one specimen sequenced in a study of human T cells and chemical hapten exposure. Time point here: patch test 1, 2 weeks after DPC sensitization. As to treatment: therapeutic diphenylcyclopropenone sensitization with weekly scalp DPC. A single record per CDR3 protein comes from TCRdb applying MiXCR to the RACE reads. The sample lists 90,000 or so distinct CDR3 sequences; over 9.5% were seen once. The sequencing used whole blood, collected in connection with sensitization to the hapten diphenylcyclopropenone (DPC). Receptors originate from a man aged 40-55 years with alopecia areata. Some clones in this sample may be carry-over from other donors' samples.

This clonotype was detected a few times. V usage is TRBV14 and J usage is TRBJ1-5; a possible D gene is TRBD1 (5 bases). The germline V gene has CDR1 SGHDN and CDR2 FVKESK. The CDR3 is 14 amino acids. V was cut by 5 bases and J by 7 bases, with 15 bases left in between. The CDR3 nucleotides are TGTGCCAGCAGCTCTTGGGGGATTAACCAGCCCCAGCATTTT. Translating it yields CASSSWGINQPQHF.

This clonotype was recorded a few times. V usage is TRBV20-1 and J usage is TRBJ1-2; no firm D call. Trimming left V 3 bases short and J 10 bases short, with 15 bases between. The V gene's germline CDR1 is DFQATT and CDR2 SNEGSKA (reference sequence). This CDR3 has 12 amino acids. CDR3 bases: TGCAGTGCTAGGTTGATGGCTATGGACTACACCTTC. Protein: CSARLMAMDYTF.

This clonotype was detected only a few times. The V call is TRBV7-9, the J call TRBJ2-7; no definite D call. Looked up from germline, CDR1 is SEHNR and CDR2 is FQNEAQ (reference sequence). V was cut by 3 bases and J by 1 base, with 7 bases left in between. The CDR3 is 13 residues long. CDR3 coding DNA: TGTGCCAGCAGCTTCTCAGAGTCCTACGAGCAGTACTTC. Residues: CASSFSESYEQYF.

The genes are TRBV6-2 or TRBV6-3 and TRBJ2-7; D is uncertain. The CDR3 covers 9 residues. Germline loops: CDR1 MNHEY, CDR2 SVGEGT. V was trimmed by 8 bases and J by 2 bases, leaving 1 base between them. Here the CDR3 DNA reads TGTGCCAGCCCCTACGAGCAGTACGTC. This sequence encodes CASPYEQYV.

Comment on this clonotype: A much bigger clone sits one base away, suggesting this may be a read error. V gene TRBV20-1 combines with J gene TRBJ2-3; TRBD2 matches 9 bases. V shed 2 bases and J 5 bases; nucleotides not matched to a gene: 14. Germline lookup yields CDR1 DFQATT and CDR2 SNEGSKA (reference sequence). The CDR3 totals 17 residues. The CDR3: CSARTWKRGSGRDTQYF. CDR3 nucleotide sequence: TGCAGTGCTAGAACTTGGAAGAGGGGTAGCGGGAGAGATACGCAGTATTTT.

At least ten counts were recorded for this clonotype. J is TRBJ1-2 and V is TRBV6-4; 7 positions match TRBD1. The ends lost 2 bases at V and 5 bases at J; junction bases unmatched: 8. The CDR3 is 15 amino acids. Germline CDR1 is MRHNA and CDR2 is SNTAGT. CDR3: CASSDDGTALYGYTF. CDR3 DNA: TGTGCCAGCAGTGACGACGGGACAGCACTTTATGGCTACACCTTC.

Here the CDR3 DNA reads TGTGCCAGCAGTCCCATGGACAGGGGATATAGCAATCAGCCCCAGCATTTT. It specifies CASSPMDRGYSNQPQHF. The chain links TRBV6-2 or TRBV6-3 to TRBJ1-5; TRBD1 agrees at 9 bases. Germline V gene data show CDR1 as MNHEY and CDR2 as SVGEGT. The J segment lost 0 bases and the V segment lost 5 bases, leaving 8 bases of the junction unmatched. The length of the CDR3 is 17 residues.

This clonotype was counted between two and nine times. The V call is TRBV20-1, the J call TRBJ2-6, with 9 bases identical to TRBD2. The CDR3 spans 16 residues. V shed 5 bases and J 3 bases; nucleotides not matched to a gene: 8. The germline gives CDR1 DFQATT, CDR2 SNEGSKA (reference sequence). The CDR3 protein is CSAPLAGTGGANVLTF. The CDR3 coding sequence is TGCAGTGCTCCCCTAGCGGGAACGGGTGGGGCCAACGTCCTGACTTTC.

The chain is built from TRBV20-1 and TRBJ1-5, with D hard to call. Germline loops: CDR1 DFQATT, CDR2 SNEGSKA (reference sequence). Trimming took off 1 base at V and 1 base at J, with 11 bases between the two ends. This CDR3 is 15 amino acids long. In nucleotides, the CDR3 is TGCAGTGCTAGAGTAGGGATCGGAAGCAATCAGCCCCAGCATTTT. Protein sequence: CSARVGIGSNQPQHF.

The chain has TRBV7-2 and TRBJ2-3; D is perhaps TRBD2 (5 bases). V was pared by 5 bases and J by 4 bases, with 16 bases between. The CDR3 has 15 residues. Germline V CDR1 and CDR2: SGHTA, FQGNSA. The CDR3 nucleotides are TGTGCCAGCAGCACCTCGCCCCGCGGGCCAGATACGCAGTATTTT. This codes for CASSTSPRGPDTQYF.

This clonotype came up many times. The V and J genes are TRBV27 and TRBJ1-5; 7 bases are a match to TRBD1. This CDR3 has 14 amino acids. Losses at the gene ends were 4 bases for V and 8 bases for J; bases not matched to a gene: 8. The germline V gene has CDR1 MNHEY and CDR2 SMNVEV (reference sequence). The CDR3 loop reads CASSYDRVGEPQHF. The CDR3 nucleotides are TGTGCCAGCAGTTATGACAGGGTCGGGGAGCCCCAGCATTTT.

This clonotype was counted a few times. The rearrangement links TRBV20-1 to TRBJ2-5, with D possibly being TRBD2 (6 bases). V was cut by 1 base and J by 4 bases, with 16 bases left in between. CDR1 and CDR2 from the germline V gene are DFQATT and SNEGSKA (reference sequence). This CDR3 spans 15 amino acids. In nucleotides, the CDR3 is TGCAGTGCTAGAGGAACCGGGGGTGCTTCAGAGACCCAGTACTTC. This translates into CSARGTGGASETQYF.

This clonotype has only a few counts. The CDR3 DNA sequence: TGTGCCAGTAGGGGATGGACGAGAAATGAGCAGTTCTTC. As protein: CASRGWTRNEQFF. The chain joins TRBV19 to TRBJ2-1; D remains unclear. V lost 6 bases and J lost 7, with 13 bases in between. The germline gives CDR1 LNHDA, CDR2 SQIVND (reference sequence). The CDR3 is 13 residues long.

In this sample, this clonotype turned up a few times. The V call is TRBV28, the J call TRBJ2-3, with 10 bases matching TRBD2. The CDR3 covers 19 residues. The V gene end was trimmed by 5 bases and the J gene end by 4 bases; junction bases not matched to a gene: 18. Germline CDR1 and CDR2: MDHEN and SYDVKM. CDR3 residues: CASSQLIRTSGDPPDTQYF. In DNA, the CDR3 is TGTGCCAGCAGTCAGTTAATTAGGACTAGCGGAGACCCCCCAGATACGCAGTATTTT.

This clonotype was counted only a few times. The chain carries TRBV4-3 and TRBJ1-1; tentative D call: TRBD1 (6 bases). The CDR3 sequence is 15 residues long. Germline values: CDR1 LGHNA, CDR2 YSLEER. The V end was cut by 4 bases, the J end by 1 base, with 13 bases between. The CDR3 bases are TGCGCCAGCAGCCCTACCCAGACAGGGAACACTGAAGCTTTCTTT. It is translated as CASSPTQTGNTEAFF.

This clonotype was detected a few times. This chain connects TRBV19 to TRBJ1-5, with D possibly TRBD1 on 5 matching bases. The V end was cut by 6 bases, the J end by 6 bases, with 18 bases between. Looked up from germline, CDR1 is LNHDA and CDR2 is SQIVND (reference sequence). The CDR3 has 15 residues. CDR3 sequence reads: CASSEWLGPGQPQHF. The CDR3 DNA is TGTGCCAGTAGCGAATGGTTGGGGCCGGGTCAGCCCCAGCATTTT.

This chain joins TRBV18 and TRBJ2-3, with D unresolved. Germline values: CDR1 KGHSH, CDR2 LQKENI. This CDR3 comprises 12 residues. V was cut by 3 bases and J by 5 bases, with 6 bases left in between. The chain's CDR3 is CASSPVQDTQYF. The CDR3 DNA sequence: TGTGCCAGCTCACCTGTTCAAGATACGCAGTATTTT. Complete variable domain (other parts from reference TRBV18 and TRBJ2-3): NAGVMQNPRHLVRRRGQEARLRCSPMKGHSHVYWYRQLPEEGLKFMVYLQKENIIDESGMPKERFSAEFPKEGPSILRIQQVVRGDSAAYFCASSPVQDTQYFGPGTRLTVL.

This clonotype occurred a few times. The chain has TRBV3-1 and TRBJ1-3, with TRBD1 as a possible D gene (5 bases). Trimming took off 4 bases at V and 2 bases at J, with 12 bases between the two ends. CDR1 is LGHDT and CDR2 is YNNKEL in the germline V gene (reference sequence). The CDR3 length is 15 residues. CDR3 DNA: TGTGCCAGCAGCCCGCTACAGGTGGCTGGAAACACCATATATTTT. This encodes CASSPLQVAGNTIYF.

At least ten counts were recorded for this clonotype. The genes are TRBV29-1 and TRBJ1-4, with a possible D match to TRBD1 (6 bases). The CDR3 is made up of 11 amino acids. Trimming took off 6 bases at V and 5 bases at J, with 7 bases between the two ends. Germline CDR1 and CDR2: SQVTM and ANQGSEA. CDR3 sequence reads: CSVGGNEKLFF. The DNA for the CDR3 is TGCAGCGTAGGGGGGAATGAAAAACTGTTTTTT.

This clonotype has only a few counts. The CDR3 DNA reads TGTGCCAGCAGCTTAACTAGCGGGAGATACGAGCAGTACTTC. Amino acids: CASSLTSGRYEQYF. The V and J genes are TRBV11-2 and TRBJ2-7; the match to TRBD2 covers 11 bases. The CDR3 is made up of 14 amino acids. The V gene end was trimmed by 2 bases and the J gene end by 4 bases; junction bases not matched to a gene: 1. Germline V gene lookup returns CDR1 SGHAT and CDR2 FQNNGV.

This clonotype was detected ten times or more. The V call is TRBV28, the J call TRBJ2-3, with 9 nucleotides matching TRBD2. CDR1 MDHEN and CDR2 SYDVKM come from the germline V gene. V was pared by 5 bases and J by 2 bases, with 5 bases of the junction left unmatched. The length of the CDR3 is 15 residues. This chain's CDR3 is CASSPGLAITDTQYF. CDR3 DNA: TGTGCCAGCAGTCCGGGACTAGCCATCACAGATACGCAGTATTTT.

The table lists this clonotype with a few counts. CDR3 sequence reads: CSVGGRDTQYF. CDR3 nucleotides: TGCAGCGTAGGAGGACGGGATACGCAGTATTTT. The chain employs TRBV29-1 and TRBJ2-3; the D gene is possibly TRBD2 (5 bases). This CDR3 region has 11 residues. V was cut by 6 bases and J by 6 bases, with 10 bases left in between. CDR1 is SQVTM, CDR2 ANQGSEA, per germline.

V usage is TRBV30 and J usage is TRBJ2-7, with TRBD1 as a possible D gene (6 bases). V gave up 5 bases and J gave up 7 bases, with 21 bases separating them. CDR1 and CDR2 from the germline V gene are GTSNPN and SVGIG (reference sequence). The CDR3 covers 14 residues. CDR3 residues: CAWALQGTFGEQYF. The CDR3 DNA reads as TGTGCCTGGGCGCTACAGGGTACCTTCGGGGAGCAGTACTTC.